The present TCR beta chain was sequenced within a study of T cells in Graves' hyperthyroidism and ophthalmopathy. Overall study results and limits: Most thyroid clonotypes that were expanded above 0.001 also turned up in blood.

This clonotype was recorded a few times. Antigen specificity is unknown. The V end was cut by 3 bases, the J end by 6 bases, with 9 bases between. Germline V gene data show CDR1 as WSHSY and CDR2 as SAAADI. This CDR3 is built from 12 residues. Amplification of TCR beta CDR3 regions used RNA as the template. HTBI primers were used for first-round RT-PCR of the TCR CDR3. TCRdb itself ran the multiplex PCR reads through MiXCR, one entry per CDR3 protein. This sample carries hundreds of thousands of distinct CDR3 sequences, about 45% of them seen once, and the ten largest clones take 8.2%. The J gene is TRBJ2-7, the V gene TRBV10-2; D is ambiguous. The sample taken for sequencing was peripheral blood or thyroid tissue (not recorded which). This TCR was recovered from a woman aged 18 to 35 with Graves' hyperthyroidism. Here the CDR3 DNA reads TGCGCCAGCAGTGACTTCAGGCGCGAGCAGTACTTC. Translating gives CASSDFRREQYF.